One sample yielded the 24 T cell receptor beta chains listed below, sequenced in a study of a mutant IDH1 vaccine in newly diagnosed glioma. Data came from immunoSEQ multiplex PCR; TCRdb stores just in-frame clones and leaves some out. The data hold about 40,000 clones, with approximately 89% observed a single time. Time point reported: week 5, during vaccination. One vaccine dose held 300 ug of mutant IDH1 20-mer peptide and came with topical imiquimod. No antigens are known for them. Sample: PBMCs, taken from a glioma patient whose treatment included an IDH1 peptide vaccine. All receptors come from a middle-aged man with glioma.

This rearrangement joins TRBV5-6 to TRBJ1-6, with 7 bases aligning to TRBD1. From germline, CDR1 is SGHDT and CDR2 YYEEEE. The CDR3 contains 12 residues. With V trimmed by 1 base and J by 19 bases, 8 bases remained unmatched. The CDR3 DNA follows: TGTGCCAGCAGCTTGTCTCGGGACAGTCCTCACTTT. Its translation: CASSLSRDSPHF. Full variable domain (missing parts from reference TRBV5-6 and TRBJ1-6): DAGVTQSPTHLIKTRGQQVTLRCSPKSGHDTVSWYQQALGQGPQFIFQYYEEEERQRGNFPDRFSGHQFPNYSSELNVNALLLGDSALYLCASSLSRDSPHFGNGTRLTVT.

This chain uses TRBV7-8 with TRBJ1-1; TRBD1 aligns across 7 bases. Looked up from germline, CDR1 is SGHVS and CDR2 is FQNEAQ. The CDR3 sequence is 14 residues long. The V segment lost 5 bases and the J segment 4 bases; nucleotides outside the gene matches: 7. CDR3 region: CASSHRQGGTEAFF. The CDR3 DNA follows: TGTGCCAGCAGCCACCGACAGGGTGGCACTGAAGCTTTCTTT. Full variable domain (missing parts from reference TRBV7-8 and TRBJ1-1): GAGVSQSPRYKVAKRGQDVALRCDPISGHVSLFWYQQALGQGPEFLTYFQNEAQLDKSGLPSDRFFAERPEGSVSTLKIQRTQQEDSAVYLCASSHRQGGTEAFFGQGTRLTVV.

The V and J genes are TRBV28 and TRBJ2-3; TRBD1 or TRBD2 may be the D gene (6 bases each). V lost 7 bases, J lost 0 bases, and 14 bases lay in between. CDR1 is MDHEN and CDR2 is SYDVKM in the germline V gene. The CDR3 is 15 residues long. In DNA form, the CDR3 reads TGTGCCAGCACTTTCGGGGGCCCAAGCACAGATACGCAGTATTTT. Translating it yields CASTFGGPSTDTQYF.

This clone was observed a single time. This chain uses TRBV6-5 with TRBJ1-1, with D uncertain. There are 14 residues in the CDR3. Germline V gene sequence: CDR1 MNHEY, CDR2 SVGAGI. The V gene lost 8 bases and the J gene lost 2 bases, with 15 bases spanning the gap. The CDR3 DNA reads TGTGCCAGCGCTGGACGGGAGCCTAACACTGAAGCTTTCTTT. Amino acid sequence: CASAGREPNTEAFF.

The gene calls are TRBV6-5 and TRBJ2-1; no clear D. This CDR3 is built from 12 residues. The V end lost 2 bases, the J end lost 5 bases, and 4 bases lay between the germline ends. Germline V gene lookup returns CDR1 MNHEY and CDR2 SVGAGI. The CDR3 DNA sequence: TGTGCCAGCAGTTACGCCAACAATGAGCAGTTCTTC. Translating it yields CASSYANNEQFF.

The rearrangement uses TRBV2 and TRBJ2-7; no firm D call. Germline values: CDR1 SNHLY, CDR2 FYNNEI. Trimming cost V 6 bases and J 7 bases, with 16 bases left between them. The CDR3 loop spans 13 amino acids. In DNA, the CDR3 is TGTGCCAGCAGCATACAGCCCCTGGGGGAGCAGTACTTC. This sequence encodes CASSIQPLGEQYF.

The chain links TRBV6-1 to TRBJ1-3; D uncertain. Germline V gene sequence: CDR1 MNHNS, CDR2 SASEGT. This CDR3 comprises 14 residues. The V end lost 6 bases, the J end lost 5 bases, and 14 bases lay between the germline ends. The chain's CDR3 is CASRSSDGRNTIYF. DNA for the CDR3: TGTGCCAGCAGGAGTTCGGACGGTAGAAACACCATATATTTT.

This clone was counted only a few times. CDR3 region: CASSPSPAPTDTQYF. The CDR3 nucleotides are TGTGCCAGCTCACCATCCCCAGCCCCCACAGATACGCAGTATTTT. The chain has TRBV18 and TRBJ2-3; D remains unclear. This CDR3 is 15 amino acids long. Germline V gives CDR1 KGHSH, CDR2 LQKENI. V was pared by 2 bases and J by 2 bases, with 11 bases between.

This rearrangement joins TRBV19 to TRBJ2-2, with 10 bases identical to TRBD2. After removal of 3 bases from V and 6 bases from J, the junction contained 7 bases not matched to a gene. The CDR3 spans 16 residues. The germline gives CDR1 LNHDA, CDR2 SQIVND (reference sequence). The CDR3 loop reads CASSIYPAGGPGELFF. CDR3 in DNA: TGTGCCAGTAGTATTTACCCAGCGGGGGGGCCCGGGGAGCTGTTTTTT.

The genes are TRBV27 and TRBJ1-6, with D hard to call. The CDR3 has 15 residues. Germline-derived CDR1 and CDR2 are MNHEY and SMNVEV (reference sequence). The ends were cut back, 3 bases at V and 2 bases at J, with 8 bases in the middle. CDR3 protein: CASSFERAYNSPLHF. Here the CDR3 DNA reads TGTGCCAGCAGTTTTGAGAGGGCCTATAATTCACCCCTCCACTTT.

The chain joins TRBV5-4 to TRBJ2-1, with 11 positions matching TRBD2. J gave up 5 bases and V 2 bases, and 3 bases lay outside the gene matches. The CDR3 is 15 amino acids. Germline CDR1 reads SGHNT; CDR2 reads YYREEE (reference sequence). The CDR3 nucleotides read TGTGCCAGCAGCTTACGACTAGCGGGAAACAATGAGCAGTTCTTC. This gives the protein CASSLRLAGNNEQFF. Full variable domain (outside the CDR3, taken from reference TRBV5-4 and TRBJ2-1): ETGVTQSPTHLIKTRGQQVTLRCSSQSGHNTVSWYQQALGQGPQFIFQYYREEENGRGNFPPRFSGLQFPNYSSELNVNALELDDSALYLCASSLRLAGNNEQFFGPGTRLTVL.

This chain connects TRBV5-1 to TRBJ2-1; tentative D call: TRBD2 (6 bases). V lost 0 bases to trimming and J lost 2 bases, with 12 bases between them. CDR1 SGHRS and CDR2 YFSETQ come from the germline V gene. The CDR3 length is 16 residues. The CDR3: CASSLVSGVTYNEQFF. CDR3 sequence (DNA): TGCGCCAGCAGCTTGGTTTCGGGAGTCACCTACAATGAGCAGTTCTTC.

The chain employs TRBV7-2 and TRBJ2-5; D not certain. V was trimmed by 5 bases and J by 5 bases, leaving 18 bases between them. Per germline, CDR1 SGHTA and CDR2 FQGNSA. The CDR3 totals 15 residues. This CDR3 reads CASSHTEVPRETQYF. The CDR3 DNA follows: TGTGCCAGCAGCCACACAGAAGTCCCGAGGGAGACCCAGTACTTC. Together with reference TRBV7-2 and TRBJ2-5, the CDR3 gives the full variable domain: GAGVSQSPSNKVTEKGKDVELRCDPISGHTALYWYRQSLGQGLEFLIYFQGNSAPDKSGLPSDRFSAERTGGSVSTLTIQRTQQEDSAVYLCASSHTEVPRETQYFGPGTRLLVL.

This chain uses TRBV9 with TRBJ1-6; 7 nucleotides match TRBD1. After removal of 3 bases from V and 7 bases from J, the junction contained 10 bases not matched to a gene. CDR1 is SGDLS and CDR2 is YYNGEE in the germline V gene. The CDR3 consists of 16 residues. The CDR3 reads CASSAATTGMNSPLHF. In DNA, the CDR3 is TGTGCCAGCAGCGCAGCGACGACAGGGATGAATTCACCCCTCCACTTT.

The rearrangement uses TRBV10-3 and TRBJ1-2; D remains unclear. The CDR3 has 13 amino acids. The germline V gene encodes CDR1 ENHRY and CDR2 SYGVKD. V lost 2 bases and J 8 bases, leaving 12 bases between the germline ends. Here the CDR3 reads CAISEAPLLGYTF. In nucleotides, the CDR3 is TGTGCCATCAGTGAGGCCCCCCTTTTAGGCTACACCTTC.

V usage is TRBV28 and J usage is TRBJ2-1; 8 positions match TRBD2. The CDR3 has 16 amino acids. Germline CDR1 MDHEN, CDR2 SYDVKM. J lost 7 bases, V lost 1 base, and 9 bases had no gene match. The CDR3 DNA reads TGTGCCAGCAGTTTATCATCGGGAGGGCCCCCGAATGAGCAGTTCTTC. Amino acids: CASSLSSGGPPNEQFF.

The chain employs TRBV28 and TRBJ2-7; 11 bases line up with TRBD2. The CDR3 extends over 14 amino acids. Per the germline V gene, CDR1 is MDHEN and CDR2 is SYDVKM. J gave up 0 bases and V 7 bases, and 2 bases lay outside the gene matches. The CDR3 is CASIGLAGSYEQYF. In DNA, the CDR3 is TGTGCCAGCATTGGACTAGCGGGCTCCTACGAGCAGTACTTC.

This chain uses TRBV19 with TRBJ2-3, with 9 bases lining up with TRBD1. Trimming took 10 bases from V and 2 from J; bases not matched to a gene: 10. Germline CDR1 is LNHDA and CDR2 is SQIVND (reference sequence). The length of the CDR3 is 15 residues. The CDR3 protein is CATRPGTGTTDTQYF. The CDR3 coding sequence is TGTGCCACCCGGCCCGGGACAGGGACCACAGATACGCAGTATTTT.

This rearrangement joins TRBV4-1 to TRBJ2-7; D unresolved. V was cut by 4 bases and J by 6 bases, with 13 bases left in between. Germline CDR1 MGHRA, CDR2 YSYEKL. This CDR3 is built from 13 residues. The CDR3 loop is CASSPPVGFEQYF. For the CDR3, the DNA is TGCGCCAGCAGCCCCCCCGTGGGGTTCGAGCAGTACTTC.

This clone showed up just once. The chain couples TRBV6-5 to TRBJ1-1, with D tentatively TRBD1 (6 bases). CDR1 MNHEY and CDR2 SVGAGI come from the germline V gene. CDR3 length equals 13 residues. Trimming left V 6 bases short and J 1 base short, with 9 bases between. For the CDR3, the DNA is TGTGCCAGCAGCCTGGGACAGAACACTGAAGCTTTCTTT. This translates into CASSLGQNTEAFF.

This CDR3 is CASSSGLAASYEQYF. The CDR3 DNA is TGTGCCAGCAGCTCCGGACTAGCGGCCTCCTACGAGCAGTACTTC. This chain links TRBV11-3 with TRBJ2-7; 10 bases map to TRBD2. Germline CDR1 SGHNT, CDR2 YENEEA. Losses at the gene ends were 4 bases for V and 0 bases for J; bases not matched to a gene: 3. The CDR3 has 15 residues.

The CDR3 here is CASSQGRGAGTQHF. CDR3 nucleotide sequence: TGCGCCAGCAGCCAAGGAAGGGGAGCAGGGACCCAGCATTTT. This sequence joins TRBV4-3 and TRBJ1-5, with a tentative D call TRBD1 (5 bases). The V gene lost 1 base and the J gene lost 11 bases, with 15 bases spanning the gap. Germline V gene data show CDR1 as LGHNA and CDR2 as YSLEER. The CDR3 covers 14 residues.

This CDR3 is CAISLPGMNTEAFF. In nucleotides, the CDR3 is TGTGCCATCAGTCTTCCGGGGATGAACACTGAAGCTTTCTTT. The rearrangement joins TRBV10-3 to TRBJ1-1; D unresolved. Trimming removed 5 bases at V and 0 bases at J, with 10 bases between. CDR1 is ENHRY and CDR2 is SYGVKD in the germline V gene. The CDR3 has 14 residues.

A single count supports this clone. The chain joins TRBV2 to TRBJ2-4; 8 bases map to TRBD2. V shed 3 bases and J 1 base; nucleotides not matched to a gene: 11. This CDR3 has 18 residues. Germline V lookup: CDR1 SNHLY, CDR2 FYNNEI. The CDR3 DNA is TGTGCCAGCAGTGAGAACGGGGGGGAGATTAGGGCCAAAAACATTCAGTACTTC. Translation: CASSENGGEIRAKNIQYF.